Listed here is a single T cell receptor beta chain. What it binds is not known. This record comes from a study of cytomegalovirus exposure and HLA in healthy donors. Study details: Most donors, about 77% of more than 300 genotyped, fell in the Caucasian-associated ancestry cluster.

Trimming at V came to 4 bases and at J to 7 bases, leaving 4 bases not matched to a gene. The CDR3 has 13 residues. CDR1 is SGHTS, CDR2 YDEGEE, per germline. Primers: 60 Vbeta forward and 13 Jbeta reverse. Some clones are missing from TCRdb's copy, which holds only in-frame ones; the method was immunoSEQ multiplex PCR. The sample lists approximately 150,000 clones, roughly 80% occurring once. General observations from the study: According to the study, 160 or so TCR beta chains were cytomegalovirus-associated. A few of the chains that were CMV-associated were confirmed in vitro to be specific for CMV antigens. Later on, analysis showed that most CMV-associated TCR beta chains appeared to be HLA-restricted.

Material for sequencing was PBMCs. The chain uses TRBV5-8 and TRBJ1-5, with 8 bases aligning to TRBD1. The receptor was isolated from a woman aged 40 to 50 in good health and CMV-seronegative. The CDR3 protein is CASSTDRAQPQHF. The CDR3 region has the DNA TGTGCCAGCAGCACGGACAGGGCCCAGCCCCAGCATTTT.